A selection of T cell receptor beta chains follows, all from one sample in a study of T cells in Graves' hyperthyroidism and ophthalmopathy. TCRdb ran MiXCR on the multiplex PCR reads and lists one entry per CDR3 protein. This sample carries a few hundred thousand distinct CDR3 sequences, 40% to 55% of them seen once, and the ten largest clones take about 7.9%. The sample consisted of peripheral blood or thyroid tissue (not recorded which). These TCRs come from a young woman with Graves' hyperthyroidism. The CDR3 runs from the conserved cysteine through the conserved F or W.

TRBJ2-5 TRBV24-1 CATSDAGEGTETQYF
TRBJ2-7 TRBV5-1 CASSFGLAGEHPYEQYF
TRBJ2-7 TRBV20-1 CSARFLRRDRGFHEQYF
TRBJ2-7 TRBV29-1 CSLARLAGAYEQYF
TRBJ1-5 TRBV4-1 CASSHAGVSQPQHF
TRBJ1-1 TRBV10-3 CAISEHTVNTEAFF
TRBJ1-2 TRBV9 CASSGTGANTF
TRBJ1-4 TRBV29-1 CSVLEGIGGEKLFF
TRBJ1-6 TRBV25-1 CASSRGILNSPLHF
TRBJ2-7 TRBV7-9 CASSQEGLVYEQYF
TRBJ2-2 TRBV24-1 CATSDRDRGNTGELFF
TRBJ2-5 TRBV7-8 CASSQDLTGEETQYF
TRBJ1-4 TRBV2 CASVHPGQDNEKLFF
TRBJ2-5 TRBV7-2 CASTPQQGKETQYF
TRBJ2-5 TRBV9 CASSVAGGIQETQYF
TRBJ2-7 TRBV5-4 CASSLAIRGQYF